This TCR beta chain was identified during a study of T cells in lung cancer brain metastases. Profiled with immunoSEQ multiplex PCR; TCRdb holds only in-frame clones, not every one. The sample holds several thousand clones, roughly 88% seen once. Trimming took off 0 bases at V and 2 bases at J, with 8 bases between the two ends. The germline V gene encodes CDR1 SGHKS and CDR2 YYEKEE (reference sequence). The CDR3 length is 14 residues. The V call is TRBV5-5, the J call TRBJ2-5; unclear D gene. The source material was tumor tissue from the primary lung tumor. This clonotype was obtained from a man aged 45-65 years with non-small cell lung cancer. The CDR3 DNA follows: TGTGCCAGCAGCTTGGGTGCGAGGCAAGAGACCCAGTACTTC. Translated: CASSLGARQETQYF.